A selection of T cell receptor beta chains follows, all from one sample in a study of blood T cell repertoires in COVID-19. This table comes from immunoSEQ multiplex PCR, and its TCRdb copy is limited to in-frame clones, with some not included. The sample gives 40,000 to 55,000 clones, about 88% of which show up once; around 2.3% is in the top ten. Material for sequencing was peripheral blood. The receptor source for this set is a man aged 50-59 years with acute or convalescent COVID-19. CDR3s include the opening cysteine and the closing phenylalanine or tryptophan. The D gene is left open where the match is weak. The size of a clone is reported for some rows only, either as once, few or many, or as a class for expanded clones.

cdr3_aa cdr3_nt clone_size j_call v_call d_call
CASSIVAGSGANVLTF TGTGCCAGTAGTATAGTCGCGGGCTCTGGGGCCAACGTCCTGACTTTC - TRBJ2-6 TRBV19 -
CASSQGQGGVGYTF TGTGCCAGCAGCCAAGGACAAGGGGGCGTTGGCTACACCTTC - TRBJ1-2 TRBV3-1/TRBV3-2 TRBD1
CASSPGGTRGSNEQYF TGTGCCAGCAGCCCCGGGGGGACTAGAGGGAGCAACGAGCAGTACTTC - TRBJ2-7 TRBV11-3 TRBD2
CASRSSPGNYGYTF TGTGCCAGCAGATCGTCCCCAGGGAATTATGGCTACACCTTC - TRBJ1-2 TRBV27 -
CASSLDGLAGGNEQFF TGTGCCAGCAGCTTAGACGGACTAGCGGGAGGGAATGAGCAGTTCTTC - TRBJ2-1 TRBV7-9 TRBD2
CASSPRLWVAEQSGNTIYF TGTGCCAGCTCACCACGACTCTGGGTTGCAGAACAATCTGGAAACACCATATATTTT - TRBJ1-3 TRBV18 -
CASSTGLAGYNEQFF TGTGCCAGCTCAACTGGACTAGCGGGCTACAATGAGCAGTTCTTC - TRBJ2-1 TRBV18 TRBD2
CASSVLALSGGQYF TGTGCCAGCAGCGTACTAGCGCTTTCAGGGGGGCAGTATTTT - TRBJ2-3 TRBV9 -
CASSLQLAGVGEQFF TGTGCCAGCAGTTTACAACTAGCGGGAGTAGGCGAGCAGTTCTTC once TRBJ2-1 TRBV28 TRBD2
CASSQGDGQYEQYF TGCGCCAGCAGCCAAGGGGATGGACAGTACGAGCAGTACTTC - TRBJ2-7 TRBV4-1 -
CASSLGEDPGNTIYF TGTGCCAGCAGCTTGGGGGAGGACCCTGGAAACACCATATATTTT - TRBJ1-3 TRBV11-3 -
CASSIMVLNTEAFF TGTGCCAGCAGTATTATGGTACTAAACACTGAAGCTTTCTTT - TRBJ1-1 TRBV6-5 -
CARSPSQRADEKLFF TGTGCCAGAAGCCCCTCACAGAGGGCGGATGAAAAACTGTTTTTT - TRBJ1-4 TRBV5-3 -
CASSLPLGETQYF TGCGCCAGCAGCTTGCCCCTCGGGGAGACCCAGTACTTC - TRBJ2-5 TRBV5-1 -
CASSLDVGTADEKLFF TGCGCCAGCAGCTTGGATGTAGGGACAGCTGATGAAAAACTGTTTTTT - TRBJ1-4 TRBV5-1 TRBD1
CAWSQGAYGYTF TGTGCCTGGAGCCAGGGGGCCTATGGCTACACCTTC - TRBJ1-2 TRBV30 TRBD1
CAISESMGGDDSYEQYF TGTGCCATCAGTGAGTCGATGGGGGGGGACGACTCCTACGAGCAGTACTTC - TRBJ2-7 TRBV10-3 TRBD2
CASSYLSGYGYTF TGTGCCAGCAGTTACCTCTCAGGGTATGGCTACACCTTC - TRBJ1-2 TRBV6-5 -
CASSIGGSATNEKLFF TGTGCCAGTAGTATCGGTGGTTCGGCAACTAATGAAAAACTGTTTTTT - TRBJ1-4 TRBV19 -
CASSSRDSQETQYF TGTGCCAGCAGTTCCCGGGACTCCCAAGAGACCCAGTACTTC - TRBJ2-5 TRBV6-1 -
CASLSGDYGYTF TGTGCCAGCCTATCGGGGGACTATGGCTACACCTTC - TRBJ1-2 TRBV19 -
CASSELAGGGTDTQYF TGTGCCAGCAGTGAACTAGCGGGAGGAGGCACAGATACGCAGTATTTT - TRBJ2-3 TRBV6-1 TRBD2
CASSSGTQLTYEQYF TGTGCCAGCAGCTCCGGGACTCAACTAACCTACGAGCAGTACTTC - TRBJ2-7 TRBV7-9 -
CASSSDLGETQYF TGTGCCAGCAGCTCTGACCTCGGGGAGACCCAGTACTTC few TRBJ2-5 TRBV7-2 -
CASSLSRGQVYYGYTF TGTGCCAGCAGTTTATCGAGGGGACAGGTCTACTATGGCTACACCTTC few TRBJ1-2 TRBV27 TRBD1
CASSTTGTENYGYTF TGTGCCAGCAGTACAACGGGGACAGAGAACTATGGCTACACCTTC - TRBJ1-2 TRBV27 TRBD1
CAWSRDRGTSGYTF TGTGCCTGGTCAAGGGACAGGGGGACTTCGGGCTACACCTTC - TRBJ1-2 TRBV30 TRBD1
CASSAGPARGRVNTEAFF TGCGCCAGCAGCGCCGGTCCTGCCAGGGGGCGGGTGAACACTGAAGCTTTCTTT - TRBJ1-1 TRBV4-1 TRBD1
CSVEIQGKGTQYF TGCAGCGTTGAAATTCAGGGGAAGGGGACCCAGTACTTC - TRBJ2-5 TRBV29-1 -
CASSFQVDNQPQHF TGTGCCAGCAGCTTCCAGGTCGACAATCAGCCCCAGCATTTT - TRBJ1-5 TRBV7-2 -
CASSPSDGYTF TGTGCCAGCTCACCCTCGGATGGCTACACCTTC - TRBJ1-2 TRBV18 -
CASYGGIGSPLHF TGTGCCAGCTACGGGGGGATAGGTTCACCCCTCCACTTT - TRBJ1-6 TRBV6-5 -
CATSRDFIGDKNTEAFF TGTGCCACCAGCAGAGATTTCATTGGCGACAAGAACACTGAAGCTTTCTTT - TRBJ1-1 TRBV15 -
CASSSIGGITDTQYF TGTGCCAGCAGCTCCATAGGGGGAATCACAGATACGCAGTATTTT - TRBJ2-3 TRBV7-9 -
CASSLRTGGHEQYF TGTGCCAGCAGCTTAAGGACAGGGGGCCACGAGCAGTACTTC - TRBJ2-7 TRBV11-2 TRBD1
CASSLGLTPTYNEQFF TGTGCCAGCAGCTTAGGACTTACGCCCACCTACAATGAGCAGTTCTTC once TRBJ2-1 TRBV7-9 -
CASSYYRDTEAFF TGTGCCAGCAGTTACTACAGGGATACTGAAGCTTTCTTT - TRBJ1-1 TRBV6-5 -
CSVVWLTGGGEQYF TGCAGCGTTGTATGGCTGACAGGGGGCGGCGAGCAGTACTTC - TRBJ2-7 TRBV29-1 TRBD1
CASSPPGHLSENTGELFF TGTGCCAGCTCACCACCGGGACACCTATCCGAGAACACCGGGGAGCTGTTTTTT - TRBJ2-2 TRBV18 -
CASSFTSGGIDEQYF TGTGCCAGCAGCTTTACTAGCGGCGGTATAGACGAGCAGTACTTC - TRBJ2-7 TRBV13 TRBD2
CASGLVPGAPDYGYTF TGTGCTAGTGGTTTGGTACCAGGGGCTCCTGACTATGGCTACACCTTC - TRBJ1-2 TRBV12-5 -
CASSLTRVLATGGNTIYF TGTGCCAGCAGCTTAACCAGGGTTCTCGCAACGGGTGGAAACACCATATATTTT - TRBJ1-3 TRBV7-2 -
CASSESGLAGGPPGANVLTF TGTGCCAGCAGTGAATCGGGACTAGCGGGGGGGCCCCCTGGGGCCAACGTCCTGACTTTC medium-sized TRBJ2-6 TRBV13 TRBD2
CASSERASGDGTDTQYF TGCGCCAGCAGTGAGCGTGCTAGCGGGGACGGTACAGATACGCAGTATTTT - TRBJ2-3 TRBV10-1 TRBD2
CASSYGTATNEKLFF TGTGCCAGCAGTTACGGCACCGCAACTAATGAAAAACTGTTTTTT - TRBJ1-4 TRBV6-5 -
CASSPRQGKDTQYF TGTGCCAGCAGCCCCCGACAGGGGAAGGATACGCAGTATTTT - TRBJ2-3 TRBV14 TRBD1
CAISSGQGGYTF TGTGCCATCAGTAGCGGACAGGGAGGCTACACCTTC - TRBJ1-2 TRBV10-3 TRBD1
CASSPRPGYGYTF TGTGCCAGCAGCCCAAGGCCGGGGTATGGCTACACCTTC - TRBJ1-2 TRBV14 -
CSVLRGSSYNEQFF TGCAGCGTCCTCCGGGGGAGCTCCTACAATGAGCAGTTCTTC - TRBJ2-1 TRBV29-1 -
CASTLAAGTDYEQYF TGTGCCAGCACCCTCGCCGCCGGGACAGACTACGAGCAGTACTTC - TRBJ2-7 TRBV6-5 TRBD1
CASKGGYTGELFF TGTGCCAGCAAAGGGGGCTACACCGGGGAGCTGTTTTTT - TRBJ2-2 TRBV6-5 TRBD1